These 7 T cell receptor beta chains were sequenced from one sample in a study of OX40 agonist ivuxolimab in advanced cancers. Assay used: immunoSEQ multiplex PCR; TCRdb lists only in-frame clones, some missing. Among 20,000 to 25,000 clones listed, 84% were seen once. The source was CD4+ or CD8+ T cells sorted from blood, collected in a trial of the OX40 agonist ivuxolimab. The origin of the receptors is an adult with an advanced solid tumor such as melanoma, head and neck, liver or kidney cancer.

The V call is TRBV9, the J call TRBJ1-3, with 7 bases aligning to TRBD1. The J segment lost 3 bases and the V segment lost 0 bases, leaving 3 bases of the junction unmatched. In germline, CDR1 is SGDLS, CDR2 YYNGEE. The CDR3 totals 15 residues. CDR3 nucleotide sequence: TGTGCCAGCAGCGTAGGACAGGGAGGTGGAAACACCATATATTTT. This codes for CASSVGQGGGNTIYF. The full variable domain, rest sourced from reference TRBV9 and TRBJ1-3, is DSGVTQTPKHLITATGQRVTLRCSPRSGDLSVYWYQQSLDQGLQFLIQYYNGEERAKGNILERFSAQQFPDLHSELNLSSLELGDSALYFCASSVGQGGGNTIYFGEGSWLTVV.

The chain uses TRBV12-5 and TRBJ2-2, with D unclear. Germline CDR1 reads LGHNT; CDR2 reads FRNRAP. The CDR3 has 12 residues. The germline V and J ends were trimmed by 8 bases and 5 bases, with 9 bases remaining between them. The DNA for the CDR3 is TGTGCTAGTTGGAGAGGAACCGGGGAGCTGTTTTTT. This gives the protein CASWRGTGELFF.

This chain links TRBV9 with TRBJ2-7, with D perhaps TRBD1 or TRBD2 (5 bases each). V gave up 4 bases and J gave up 5 bases, with 19 bases separating them. From germline, CDR1 is SGDLS and CDR2 YYNGEE. The CDR3 is 15 residues long. The CDR3 sequence is CASSPLEGFTHEQYF. CDR3 nucleotides: TGTGCCAGCAGCCCACTCGAGGGGTTCACCCACGAGCAGTACTTC.

This sequence joins TRBV21-1 and TRBJ2-7; the table's D gene call, TRBD2, was not cross checked with the DNA. TRBV21-1 is termed a pseudogene. The CDR3 has 16 residues. The CDR3 DNA is TGTGCCAGCAGCAAAGTTCAAGGAGTTAAGACCTACGAGCAGTACTTC. Its protein is CASSKVQGVKTYEQYF.

V and J are TRBV9 and TRBJ2-7; 8 bases fit TRBD1. The CDR3 sequence is 17 residues long. Germline CDR1 and CDR2: SGDLS and YYNGEE. V gave up 3 bases and J gave up 0 bases; unmatched junction bases: 11. In DNA, the CDR3 is TGTGCCAGCAGCGCCTACCCGGACAGGGAAGGCTCCTACGAGCAGTACTTC. Encoded protein: CASSAYPDREGSYEQYF. Variable domain in full (rest from reference TRBV9 and TRBJ2-7): DSGVTQTPKHLITATGQRVTLRCSPRSGDLSVYWYQQSLDQGLQFLIQYYNGEERAKGNILERFSAQQFPDLHSELNLSSLELGDSALYFCASSAYPDREGSYEQYFGPGTRLTVT.

This clone qualifies as large (0.1 to 1%). The J gene is TRBJ2-5, the V gene TRBV11-2; D is unresolved. CDR1 is SGHAT, CDR2 FQNNGV, per germline. CDR3 size: 15 residues. The V gene lost 0 bases and the J gene lost 1 base, with 9 bases spanning the gap. The DNA for the CDR3 is TGTGCCAGCAGCTTAGATCTGACCTCCCAAGAGACCCAGTACTTC. Translating gives CASSLDLTSQETQYF.

This chain uses TRBV7-9 with TRBJ1-4; TRBD1 might be the D (5 bases). The CDR3 is made up of 16 amino acids. Per the germline V gene, CDR1 is SEHNR and CDR2 is FQNEAQ (reference sequence). Trimming left V 2 bases short and J 3 bases short, with 13 bases between. CDR3: CASSLFNWTPNEKLFF. The CDR3 coding sequence is TGTGCCAGCAGCTTATTTAATTGGACACCTAATGAAAAACTGTTTTTT.